This entry lists 18 T cell receptor beta chains sequenced from one sample in a study of cytomegalovirus exposure and HLA in healthy donors. PCR primers comprised 60 Vbeta and 13 Jbeta primers. Sequenced by immunoSEQ multiplex PCR; TCRdb stores in-frame clones only, minus some. This repertoire shows fewer than 75,000 clones, 83% found once; its top ten account for 4.3%. The specimen sequenced was PBMCs. The receptors shown here come from a man aged 30 to 45 in good health and CMV-seronegative.

This chain uses TRBV5-5 with TRBJ1-4, with D perhaps TRBD1 (6 bases). The CDR3 spans 15 residues. The V gene lost 1 base and the J gene lost 4 bases, with 11 bases spanning the gap. Germline lookup yields CDR1 SGHKS and CDR2 YYEKEE (reference sequence). This CDR3 reads CASSLWTEHNEKLFF. CDR3 in DNA: TGTGCCAGCAGCTTGTGGACAGAACATAATGAAAAACTGTTTTTT.

V gene TRBV19 combines with J gene TRBJ2-3; the D gene is possibly TRBD1 (6 bases). Germline CDR1 reads LNHDA; CDR2 reads SQIVND (reference sequence). V was clipped by 0 bases and J by 13 bases, with 20 bases between them. The CDR3 covers 15 residues. The CDR3 DNA sequence: TGTGCCAGTAGTATAGAAGCAGGGACAAGGGCACAGGAGTATTTT. It yields the protein CASSIEAGTRAQEYF. Using reference TRBV19 and TRBJ2-3 for the parts outside the CDR3, the full variable domain is DGGITQSPKYLFRKEGQNVTLSCEQNLNHDAMYWYRQDPGQGLRLIYYSQIVNDFQKGDIAEGYSVSREKKESFPLTVTSAQKNPTAFYLCASSIEAGTRAQEYFGPGTRLTVL.

The chain couples TRBV6-5 to TRBJ1-4, with TRBD1 matching over 7 bases. Germline V gene lookup returns CDR1 MNHEY and CDR2 SVGAGI. Losses at the gene ends were 2 bases for V and 3 bases for J; bases not matched to a gene: 6. The CDR3 is 16 residues long. The CDR3, as DNA: TGTGCCAGCAGTTACACGACAGGGAAGGCTAATGAAAAACTGTTTTTT. Translating it yields CASSYTTGKANEKLFF.

The V call is TRBV5-4, the J call TRBJ2-4; 10 nucleotides agree with TRBD1. Germline V lookup: CDR1 SGHNT, CDR2 YYREEE (reference sequence). The CDR3 contains 20 residues. The V and J ends lost 1 base and 1 base, in that order; junction bases with no gene match: 14. The CDR3 DNA follows: TGTGCCAGCAGCTTGCCGGGCCGGGACAGGGGTTTTTCGGCCAAAAACATTCAGTACTTC. As protein: CASSLPGRDRGFSAKNIQYF. Based on the CDR3 plus reference TRBV5-4 and TRBJ2-4, the full variable domain is ETGVTQSPTHLIKTRGQQVTLRCSSQSGHNTVSWYQQALGQGPQFIFQYYREEENGRGNFPPRFSGLQFPNYSSELNVNALELDDSALYLCASSLPGRDRGFSAKNIQYFGAGTRLSVL.

The chain recombines TRBV5-1 with TRBJ2-3; TRBD1 might be the D (5 bases). The germline V and J ends were trimmed by 1 base and 4 bases, with 13 bases remaining between them. There are 15 residues in the CDR3. Germline V gene lookup returns CDR1 SGHRS and CDR2 YFSETQ. CDR3 DNA sequence: TGCGCCAGCAGCTTGACTATGGGGCCCGCAGATACGCAGTATTTT. Translation gives CASSLTMGPADTQYF.

The genes are TRBV7-8 and TRBJ1-2; TRBD1 is a possible D gene (5 bases). The CDR3 consists of 15 residues. Germline V CDR1 and CDR2: SGHVS, FQNEAQ. V was shortened by 2 bases and J by 0 bases, with 10 bases between the two germline ends. This CDR3 reads CASSLRGQPNYGYTF. The CDR3 coding sequence is TGTGCCAGCAGCTTACGAGGACAACCTAACTATGGCTACACCTTC.

This clone was recorded a few times. The rearrangement links TRBV6-5 to TRBJ1-2, with 10 bases aligning to TRBD1. Germline V gene lookup returns CDR1 MNHEY and CDR2 SVGAGI. The junction had 1 base not matched to a gene; V was cut back by 4 bases and J by 8 bases. The CDR3 contains 12 residues. In nucleotides, the CDR3 is TGTGCCAGCAGTTGGGGACAGGGGGGCTACACCTTC. Protein product: CASSWGQGGYTF.

This clone appeared once. The chain uses TRBV27 and TRBJ2-1; tentative D call: TRBD2 (7 bases). Germline CDR1 is MNHEY and CDR2 is SMNVEV (reference sequence). V lost 11 bases, J lost 7 bases, and 27 bases lay in between. The CDR3 extends over 16 amino acids. This chain's CDR3 is CAAGWGGRMWGNEQFF. CDR3 DNA sequence: TGTGCCGCTGGTTGGGGGGGGCGGATGTGGGGTAATGAGCAGTTCTTC.

The CDR3 DNA sequence: TGTGCTAGTGGCCTCGGGGGCGGGAGGGGGGCAGATACGCAGTATTTT. Its translation is CASGLGGGRGADTQYF. V and J are TRBV12-5 and TRBJ2-3; 9 positions match TRBD2. From germline, CDR1 is LGHNT and CDR2 FRNRAP. This CDR3 has 16 amino acids. The V and J ends lost 6 bases and 4 bases, in that order; junction bases with no gene match: 11.

The rearrangement uses TRBV9 and TRBJ1-5, with D uncertain. Per the germline V gene, CDR1 is SGDLS and CDR2 is YYNGEE. The CDR3 runs to 14 residues. The V end lost 1 base, the J end lost 7 bases, and 12 bases lay between the germline ends. In DNA form, the CDR3 reads TGTGCCAGCAGCGTAAGCCCCCACAGCCAGCCCCAGCATTTT. Its protein is CASSVSPHSQPQHF.

The J gene is TRBJ2-7, the V gene TRBV10-3; TRBD1 aligns across 8 bases. The germline gives CDR1 ENHRY, CDR2 SYGVKD. The CDR3 loop spans 14 amino acids. J was trimmed by 7 bases and V by 6 bases; bases with no gene match: 11. Here the CDR3 DNA reads TGTGCCATCAGCTACGGACAGGGCGCGGGTGAGCAGTACTTC. Translating gives CAISYGQGAGEQYF.

V gene TRBV7-9 combines with J gene TRBJ1-2; a weak D match, TRBD1 (5 bases). The V gene's germline CDR1 is SEHNR and CDR2 FQNEAQ (reference sequence). The CDR3 is 15 amino acids. The ends were cut back, 0 bases at V and 6 bases at J, with 14 bases in the middle. The chain's CDR3 is CASSLAVGQSHGYTF. As DNA, the CDR3 is TGTGCCAGCAGCTTAGCCGTGGGGCAATCCCATGGCTACACCTTC.

The V and J genes are TRBV9 and TRBJ2-7; 7 bases map to TRBD1. The CDR3 totals 14 residues. Per germline, CDR1 SGDLS and CDR2 YYNGEE. The V segment lost 0 bases and the J segment 4 bases; nucleotides outside the gene matches: 4. The CDR3 nucleotides are TGTGCCAGCAGCGTAGCTACGGGACAGTACGAGCAGTACTTC. Its translation is CASSVATGQYEQYF.

This chain connects TRBV7-9 to TRBJ1-1; 8 bases map to TRBD1. The J segment lost 2 bases and the V segment lost 5 bases, leaving 10 bases of the junction unmatched. Germline V gene data show CDR1 as SEHNR and CDR2 as FQNEAQ (reference sequence). CDR3 length equals 16 residues. CDR3 in amino acids: CASSPFGQGRNTEAFF. In DNA form, the CDR3 reads TGTGCCAGCAGCCCCTTCGGACAGGGACGAAACACTGAAGCTTTCTTT.

The V gene is TRBV5-1, the J gene TRBJ2-7, with a tentative D call TRBD2 (5 bases). V was pared by 0 bases and J by 2 bases, with 15 bases between. Germline V gene data show CDR1 as SGHRS and CDR2 as YFSETQ. The CDR3 contains 16 residues. CDR3 sequence (DNA): TGCGCCAGCAGCTTGGATGGGGAGTGGCACACCTACGAGCAGTACTTC. Protein: CASSLDGEWHTYEQYF. The full variable domain, rest sourced from reference TRBV5-1 and TRBJ2-7, is KAGVTQTPRYLIKTRGQQVTLSCSPISGHRSVSWYQQTPGQGLQFLFEYFSETQRNKGNFPGRFSGRQFSNSRSEMNVSTLELGDSALYLCASSLDGEWHTYEQYFGPGTRLTVT.

The chain carries TRBV25-1 and TRBJ2-2, with D perhaps TRBD1 (6 bases). The CDR3 has 14 amino acids. V lost 6 bases and J lost 1, with 9 bases in between. The germline gives CDR1 MGHDK, CDR2 SYGVNS. CDR3 nucleotide sequence: TGTGCCAGCAGACCGGGACAGAACACCGGGGAGCTGTTTTTT. It codes for CASRPGQNTGELFF.

This clone appeared a single time. The chain has TRBV9 and TRBJ2-3; 8 bases map to TRBD1. The length of the CDR3 is 13 residues. Germline V gene sequence: CDR1 SGDLS, CDR2 YYNGEE. The V gene end was trimmed by 2 bases and the J gene end by 7 bases; junction bases not matched to a gene: 3. CDR3 sequence (DNA): TGTGCCAGCAGCGTCGCAGGGGGCAATACGCAGTATTTT. Translation gives CASSVAGGNTQYF.

The chain combines TRBV7-9 with TRBJ1-6; 7 bases agree with TRBD1. Unmatched junction bases numbered 7, after V lost 4 bases and J lost 4 bases. Germline-derived CDR1 and CDR2 are SEHNR and FQNEAQ (reference sequence). CDR3 length: 16 residues. The CDR3 DNA is TGTGCCAGCAGCTCCGGGACAGCCCTTTATAATTCACCCCTCCACTTT. Translation gives CASSSGTALYNSPLHF.